This entry is about one T cell receptor (beta chain). In its sample, this clonotype was seen a few times. This receptor's antigen is unknown. Base qualities are missing; no much larger clone stands one base away. This specimen belongs to a study of human T cells and chemical hapten exposure listed by TCRdb under 2021. In the study overall: For sensitization, 2% DPC in acetone was applied to a 2 cm by 2 cm area of upper inner arm skin. Throughout the roughly 23-week study period, patients were also given weekly therapeutic DPC doses on the scalp. Patch testing on the upper back used Finn chambers containing 0.01% DPC, with scoring done after 6 days according to International Contact Dermatitis Research Group standards. Most of the patients in the cohort were female, and the cohort covered alopecia areata with under or over 50% scalp involvement, alopecia totalis and alopecia universalis. Libraries were pooled for sequencing, and per-sample TCR yields varied mainly because of small differences in library volumes within the pool. Peripheral blood TCR repertoire changes were tracked in vivo in alopecia patients during primary and secondary sensitization to the hapten diphenylcyclopropenone (DPC). Blood was sampled from patients pre-sensitization (week 0) and at 2, 6 and about 24 weeks after DPC sensitization. About 28 alopecia patients gave blood for TCR sequencing at one to four time points (pre-sensitization, 2, 6 and 24 weeks).

The time point label here, explained by the study, means: patch test 1, 2 weeks after DPC sensitization. The meaning of the sample's treatment or condition label: therapeutic diphenylcyclopropenone sensitization with weekly scalp DPC. At every patch-test visit, the blood draw took place before the patch test was put on. Patients were eligible if aged 18 to 70, diagnosed with alopecia and judged suitable for DPC therapy, and pregnant patients were excluded. Total RNA was isolated from unfractionated whole blood collected in Tempus Blood RNA tubes. According to the germline V gene, CDR1 reads SGHRS and CDR2 reads YFSETQ. V gives up 0 bases and J gives up 4 bases, and the segment between their germline ends measures 7 bases. From the cysteine through the phenylalanine, the CDR3 covers 13 amino acids. Only the CDR3 part of the read is kept: 39 bases, read in frame from the first base. Broad study findings and their caveats: No change with DPC sensitization was found in the number of TCRs above 1 in 1000 frequency, and no evidence of global repertoire structure alterations was found. Because all patients had alopecia, a presumed autoimmune disease, the immune response of the patients might differ from that of healthy individuals. Repeated subsampling changed both the strength of the expansion versus patch-test correlation and the threshold at which that correlation became significant. Compared with pre-sensitization or healthy control sets, expanded TCRs formed significantly more large CDR3 similarity clusters, which is consistent with antigen-driven responses. Patch test score was positively correlated with the number of PT1 expanded TCRs, with significance at thresholds 8, 16 and 32 but not at 4.

Library prep was done by RACE. The sequencer was a NextSeq 500. Library preparation attached unique molecular identifiers to individual cDNA molecules for quantitative, reproducible TCR counting. From each blood RNA sample, both TCR alpha and TCR beta chains were sequenced. Per the source publication's procedure: Samples had a median of approximately 96,000 TCRs, with a range from roughly 23,224 to 750,000. V, J and CDR3 annotation of the TCR reads was performed with the Decombinator software suite. To make PS versus PT1 abundance plots, every sample was subsampled to the same number of TCRs (28,000). Expanded TCRs were defined as absent before sensitization and observed at least eight times at the 2-week time point. Through fastp at Q25 and MiXCR, TCRdb rebuilt clones from the public reads, retaining in-frame beta chains. Rows are unified per CDR3 protein, each entry keeping the most common DNA and genes. The V and J calls and clone size are TCRdb's, not the authors'. In all, the sample holds around 300,000 distinct CDR3 sequences, and about 7% of those were seen once. The ten largest clones take up 8.4% of the sample.

The V and J genes are TRBV5-1 and TRBJ1-2; the D segment cannot be called with confidence. Here the sequenced sample was whole blood, taken in connection with sensitization to the hapten diphenylcyclopropenone (DPC). This TCR came from a woman aged 18-35 years with alopecia areata. Some clones in this sample may be carry-over from other donors' samples. At the DNA level, the sequence is TGCGCCAGCAGCTTGGTACCGCGCTATGGCTACACCTTC. This encodes CASSLVPRYGYTF.